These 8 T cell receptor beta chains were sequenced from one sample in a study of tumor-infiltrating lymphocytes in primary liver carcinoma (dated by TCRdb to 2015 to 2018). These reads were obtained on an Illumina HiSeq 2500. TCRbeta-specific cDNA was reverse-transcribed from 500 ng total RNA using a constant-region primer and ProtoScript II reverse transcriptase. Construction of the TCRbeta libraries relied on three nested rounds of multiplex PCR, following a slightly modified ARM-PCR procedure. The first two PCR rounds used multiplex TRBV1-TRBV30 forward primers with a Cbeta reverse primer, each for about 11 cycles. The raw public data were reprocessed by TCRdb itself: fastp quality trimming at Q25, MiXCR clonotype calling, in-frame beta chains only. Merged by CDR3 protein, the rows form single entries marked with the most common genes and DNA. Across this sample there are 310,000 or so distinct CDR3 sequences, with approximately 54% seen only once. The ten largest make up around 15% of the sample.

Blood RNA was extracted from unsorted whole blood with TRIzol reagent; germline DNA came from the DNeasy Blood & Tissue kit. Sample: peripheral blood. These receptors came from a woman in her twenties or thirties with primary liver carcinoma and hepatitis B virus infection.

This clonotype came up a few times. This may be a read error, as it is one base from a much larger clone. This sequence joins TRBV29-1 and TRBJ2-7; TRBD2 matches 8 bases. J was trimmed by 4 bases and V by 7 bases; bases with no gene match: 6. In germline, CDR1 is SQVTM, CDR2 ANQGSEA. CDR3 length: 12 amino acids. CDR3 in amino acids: CSAGGAPYEQYF. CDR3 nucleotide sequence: TGCAGCGCGGGGGGGGCACCTTACGAGCAGTACTTC.

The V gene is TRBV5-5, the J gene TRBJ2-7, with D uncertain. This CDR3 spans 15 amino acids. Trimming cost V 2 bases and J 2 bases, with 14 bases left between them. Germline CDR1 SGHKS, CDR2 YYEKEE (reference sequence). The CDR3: CASSFRRIGTYEQYF. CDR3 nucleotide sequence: TGTGCCAGCAGCTTCCGAAGGATAGGTACCTACGAGCAGTACTTC.

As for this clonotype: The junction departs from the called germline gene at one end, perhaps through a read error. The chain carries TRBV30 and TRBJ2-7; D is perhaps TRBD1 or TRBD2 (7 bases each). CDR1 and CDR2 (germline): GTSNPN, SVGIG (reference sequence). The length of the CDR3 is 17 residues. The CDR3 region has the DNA TGTACCTGGGAGGGGAGTCCGGCCAGGGGGATCTCCTACGAGCAGTACTTC. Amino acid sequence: CTWEGSPARGISYEQYF. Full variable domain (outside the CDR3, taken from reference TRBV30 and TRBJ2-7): SQTIHQWPATLVQPVGSPLSLECTVEGTSNPNLYWYRQAAGRGLQLLFYSVGIGQISSEVPQNLSASRPQDRQFILSSKKLLLSDSGFYLCTWEGSPARGISYEQYFGPGTRLTVT.

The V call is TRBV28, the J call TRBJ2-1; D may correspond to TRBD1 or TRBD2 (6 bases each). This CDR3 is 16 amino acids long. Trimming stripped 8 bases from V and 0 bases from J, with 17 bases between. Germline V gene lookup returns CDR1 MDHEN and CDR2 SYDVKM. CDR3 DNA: TGTGCCAGCCCTCCGGGGGCGGGCCGCTCCTACAATGAGCAGTTCTTC. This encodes CASPPGAGRSYNEQFF.

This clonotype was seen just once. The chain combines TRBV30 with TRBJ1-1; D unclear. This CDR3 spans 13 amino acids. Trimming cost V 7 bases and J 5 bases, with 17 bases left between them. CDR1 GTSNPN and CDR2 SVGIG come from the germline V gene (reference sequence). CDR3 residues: CASDRSMVTEAFF. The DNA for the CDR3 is TGTGCCTCTGATCGGAGTATGGTAACTGAAGCTTTCTTT.

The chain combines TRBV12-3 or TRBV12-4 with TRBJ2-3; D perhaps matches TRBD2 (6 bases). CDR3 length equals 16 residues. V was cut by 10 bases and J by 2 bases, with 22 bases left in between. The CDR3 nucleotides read TGTGCCAACAGCTCCAGTGTGGGGGGAACCACAGATACGCAGTATTTT. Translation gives CANSSSVGGTTDTQYF.

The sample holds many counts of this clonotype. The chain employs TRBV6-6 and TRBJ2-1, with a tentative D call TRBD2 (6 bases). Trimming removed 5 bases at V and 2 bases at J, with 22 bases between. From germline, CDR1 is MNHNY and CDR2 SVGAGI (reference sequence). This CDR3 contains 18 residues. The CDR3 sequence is CASSDPVGTGGAYNEQFF. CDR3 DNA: TGTGCCAGCAGTGACCCTGTGGGAACGGGCGGGGCCTACAATGAGCAGTTCTTC.

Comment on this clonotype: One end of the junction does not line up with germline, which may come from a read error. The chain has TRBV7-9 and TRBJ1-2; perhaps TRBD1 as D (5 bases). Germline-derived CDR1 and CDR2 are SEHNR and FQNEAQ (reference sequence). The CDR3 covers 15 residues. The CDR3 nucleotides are TGTGCCAGCAGCTTAGCAGGGGCAGCTAACTATGGCTATACCTTC. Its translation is CASSLAGAANYGYTF. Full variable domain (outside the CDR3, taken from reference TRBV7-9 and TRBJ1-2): DTGVSQNPRHKITKRGQNVTFRCDPISEHNRLYWYRQTLGQGPEFLTYFQNEAQLEKSRLLSDRFSAERPKGSFSTLEIQRTEQGDSAMYLCASSLAGAANYGYTFGSGTRLTVV.